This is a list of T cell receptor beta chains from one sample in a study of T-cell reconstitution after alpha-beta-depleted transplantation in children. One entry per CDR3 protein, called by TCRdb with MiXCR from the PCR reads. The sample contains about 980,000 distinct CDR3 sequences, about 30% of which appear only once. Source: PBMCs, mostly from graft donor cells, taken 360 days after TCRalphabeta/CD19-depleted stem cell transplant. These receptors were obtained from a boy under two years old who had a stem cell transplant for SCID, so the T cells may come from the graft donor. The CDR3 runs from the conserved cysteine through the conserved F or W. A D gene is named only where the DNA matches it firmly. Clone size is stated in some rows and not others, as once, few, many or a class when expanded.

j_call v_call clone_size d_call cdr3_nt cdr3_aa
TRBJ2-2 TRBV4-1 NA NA TGCGCCAGCAGCCAAGCGTCCGGGGAGCTGTTTTTT CASSQASGELFF
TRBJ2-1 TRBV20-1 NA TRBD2 TGCAGTGCTAGTTGGCGGGGGGCCTACAATGAGCAGTTCTTC CSASWRGAYNEQFF
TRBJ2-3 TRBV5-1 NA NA TGCGCCAGCAGCCCGTGGTCTAGTAAGGTGGGAGATACGCAGTATTTT CASSPWSSKVGDTQYF
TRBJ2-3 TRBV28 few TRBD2 TGTGCCAGCAGACTTACACTAGCGGAAAGAAACACAGATACGCAGTATTTT CASRLTLAERNTDTQYF
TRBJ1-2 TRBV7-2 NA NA TGTGCCAGCAGCCGGACCTTATACGGCTACACCTTC CASSRTLYGYTF
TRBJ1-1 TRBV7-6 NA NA TGTGCCAGCAGCTTTGGAGATGACACCGATCCTTTTGAAGCTTTCTTT CASSFGDDTDPFEAFF
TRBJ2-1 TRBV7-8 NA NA TGTGCCAGCAGCGAGAACAGGGCCCTCCTTTACAATGAGCAGTTCTTC CASSENRALLYNEQFF
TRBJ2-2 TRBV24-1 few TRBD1 TGTGCCACCAGTGATTCTAGGACAGGTCGCACCGGGGAGCTGTTTTTT CATSDSRTGRTGELFF
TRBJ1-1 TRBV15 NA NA TGTGCCACCAGCAGAGATCGAAGGCGTCCGGCTTTCTTT CATSRDRRRPAFF
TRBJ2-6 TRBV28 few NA TGTGCCAGCAGTTTTGGGCTGTCTTACTCTGGGGCCAACGTCCTGACTTTC CASSFGLSYSGANVLTF
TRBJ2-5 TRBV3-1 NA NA TGTGCCAGCAGACCGACTAATCAAGAGACCCAGTACTTC CASRPTNQETQYF
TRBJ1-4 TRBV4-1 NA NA TGCGCCAGCAGCCTGTCGGGGAATGGGCTTCGGAATGAAAAACTGTTTTTT CASSLSGNGLRNEKLFF
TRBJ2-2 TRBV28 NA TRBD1 TGTGCCAGCAGACCTCAGGGGGCGGCCACCGGGGAGCTGTTTTTT CASRPQGAATGELFF
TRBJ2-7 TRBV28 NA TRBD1 TGTGCCAGCAGGTCCCGGGACAGGGGATACTACGAGCAGTACTTC CASRSRDRGYYEQYF
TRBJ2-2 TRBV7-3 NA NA TGTGCCAGCAGCTTAGGATATGGCACCGGGGAGCTGTTTTTT CASSLGYGTGELFF
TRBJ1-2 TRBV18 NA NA TGTGCCAGCTCACCCAGGTCGGACGGAGCTAACTATGGCTACACCTTC CASSPRSDGANYGYTF
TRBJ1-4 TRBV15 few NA TGTGCCACCAGCAGAGATGAGGCCTTCTATGAAAAACTGTTTTTT CATSRDEAFYEKLFF
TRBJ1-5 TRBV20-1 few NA TGCAGTTTAGGGAGAGGCAATCAGCCCCAGCATTTT CSLGRGNQPQHF
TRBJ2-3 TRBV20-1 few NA TGCAGTGCTCCCCGTTTGTCGTCACGAGATACGCAGTATTTT CSAPRLSSRDTQYF
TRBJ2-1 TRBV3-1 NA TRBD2 TGTGCCAGCAGCACCCCCCCCGGGACTAGCGACGATGAGCAGTTCTTC CASSTPPGTSDDEQFF
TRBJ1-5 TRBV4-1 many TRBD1 TGCGCCAGCAGCCACTCAGGGGGACAGCCCCAGCATTTT CASSHSGGQPQHF
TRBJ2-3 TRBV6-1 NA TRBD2 TGTGCCAGCAGCCTCAGACTAGCGGGGGGGAAGGGAGATACGCAGTATTTT CASSLRLAGGKGDTQYF
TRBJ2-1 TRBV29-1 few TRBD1 TGCAGCGTGCTCCGGGACAGGGGGCAGGGTGAGCAGTTCTTC CSVLRDRGQGEQFF
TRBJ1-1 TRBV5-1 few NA TGCGCCAGCAGCTTGGGGCAAATCGCGCGTGCTTTCTTT CASSLGQIARAFF
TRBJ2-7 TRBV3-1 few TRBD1 TGTGCCAGCAGCCAGTGGATGGGACAGGGGGCCCACGAGCAGTACTTC CASSQWMGQGAHEQYF
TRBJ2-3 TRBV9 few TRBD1 TGTGCCAGCAGCCCAAGGGGGGACAGGATCACAGATACGCAGTATTTT CASSPRGDRITDTQYF